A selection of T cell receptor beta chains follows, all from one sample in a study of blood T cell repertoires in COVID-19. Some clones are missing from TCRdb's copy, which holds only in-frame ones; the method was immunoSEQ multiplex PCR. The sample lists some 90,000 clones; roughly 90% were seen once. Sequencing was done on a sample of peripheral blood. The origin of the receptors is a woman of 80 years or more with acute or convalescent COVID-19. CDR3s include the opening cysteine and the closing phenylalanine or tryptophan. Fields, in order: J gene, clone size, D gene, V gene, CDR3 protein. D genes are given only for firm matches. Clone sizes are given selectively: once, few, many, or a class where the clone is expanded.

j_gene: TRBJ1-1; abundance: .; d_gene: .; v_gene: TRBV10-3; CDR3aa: CAIRQDTEAFF
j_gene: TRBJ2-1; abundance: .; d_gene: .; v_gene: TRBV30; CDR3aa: CAWSVRDEQFF
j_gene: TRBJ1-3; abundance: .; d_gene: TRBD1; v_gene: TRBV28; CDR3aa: CASSSPRGLGNTIYF
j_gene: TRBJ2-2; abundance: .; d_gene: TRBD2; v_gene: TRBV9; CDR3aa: CASSAGLAANTGELFF
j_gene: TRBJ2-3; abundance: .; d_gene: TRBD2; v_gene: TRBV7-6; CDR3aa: CASSLLAGQRDTQYF
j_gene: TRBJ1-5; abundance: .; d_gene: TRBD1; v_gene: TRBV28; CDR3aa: CASSRTGGMQPQHF
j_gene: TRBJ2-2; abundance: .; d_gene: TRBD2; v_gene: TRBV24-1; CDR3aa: CATSDSLPGREGVTGELFF
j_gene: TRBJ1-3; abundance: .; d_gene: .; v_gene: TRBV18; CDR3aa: CASSPSQANSGNTIYF
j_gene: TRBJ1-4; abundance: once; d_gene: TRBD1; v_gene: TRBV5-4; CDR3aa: CASSTQTGGVTNEKLFF
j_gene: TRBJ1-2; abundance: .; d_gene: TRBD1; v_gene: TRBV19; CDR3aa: CASSMDRGYGYTF
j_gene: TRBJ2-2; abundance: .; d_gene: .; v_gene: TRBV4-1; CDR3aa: CASSQTGRGQNTGELFF
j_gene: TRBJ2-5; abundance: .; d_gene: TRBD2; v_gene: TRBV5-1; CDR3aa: CASSLASSGGGETQYF
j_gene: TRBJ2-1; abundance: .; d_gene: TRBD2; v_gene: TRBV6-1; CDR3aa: CASSGGTSGGAIYNEQFF
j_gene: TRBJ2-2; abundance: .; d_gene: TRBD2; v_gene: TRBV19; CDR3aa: CASSGGGATGELFF
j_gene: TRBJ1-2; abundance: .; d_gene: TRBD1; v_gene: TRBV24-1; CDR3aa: CATSDVTGGYGYTF
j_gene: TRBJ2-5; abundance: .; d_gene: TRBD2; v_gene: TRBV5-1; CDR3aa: CASSPSGGNQETQYF
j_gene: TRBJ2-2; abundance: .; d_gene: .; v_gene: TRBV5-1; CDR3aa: CASSLAGANTGELFF
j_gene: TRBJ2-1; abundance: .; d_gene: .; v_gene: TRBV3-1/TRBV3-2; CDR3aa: CASSQWGGLDEQFF
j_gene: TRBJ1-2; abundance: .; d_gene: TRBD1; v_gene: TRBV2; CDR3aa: CASSGTGGGYGYTF
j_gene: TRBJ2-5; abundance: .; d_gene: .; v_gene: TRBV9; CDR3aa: CASSVDREETQYF
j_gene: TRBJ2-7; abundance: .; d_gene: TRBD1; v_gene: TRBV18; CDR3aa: CASSQGQASYYEQYF
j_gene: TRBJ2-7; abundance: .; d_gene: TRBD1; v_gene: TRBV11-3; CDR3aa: CASSSRTGHGEQYF
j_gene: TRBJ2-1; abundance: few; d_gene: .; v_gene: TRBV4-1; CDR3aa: CASSQADLGLSINEQFF
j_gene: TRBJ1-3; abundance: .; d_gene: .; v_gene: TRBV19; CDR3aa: CASSVADSPGNTIYF
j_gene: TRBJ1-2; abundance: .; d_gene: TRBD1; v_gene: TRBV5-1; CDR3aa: CASSPGAQGYGYTF
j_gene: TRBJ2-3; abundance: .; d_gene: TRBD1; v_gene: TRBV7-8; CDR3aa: CASSLGQGVDTQYF
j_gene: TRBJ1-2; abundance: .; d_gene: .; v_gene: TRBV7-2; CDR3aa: CASRSGGGGLNYGYTF
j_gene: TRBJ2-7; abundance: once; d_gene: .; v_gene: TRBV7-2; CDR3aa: CASSSQGLSTYEQYF
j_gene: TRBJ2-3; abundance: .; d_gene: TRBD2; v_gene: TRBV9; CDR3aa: CASSGDPSLAATDTQYF
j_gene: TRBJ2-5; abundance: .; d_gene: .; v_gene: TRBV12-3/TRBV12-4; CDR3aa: CASSFYGRETQYF
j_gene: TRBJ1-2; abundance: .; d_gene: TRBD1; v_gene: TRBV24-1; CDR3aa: CATSDGMGQGYGYTF
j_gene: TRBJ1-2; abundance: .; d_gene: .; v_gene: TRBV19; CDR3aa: CASSMDKDYGYTF
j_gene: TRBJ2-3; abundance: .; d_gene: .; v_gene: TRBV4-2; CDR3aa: CASSQVSGELTDTQYF
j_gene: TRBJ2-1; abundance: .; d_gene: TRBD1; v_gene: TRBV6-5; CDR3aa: CASRPGQGRNEQFF
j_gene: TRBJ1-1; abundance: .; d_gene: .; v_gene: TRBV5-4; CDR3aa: CASSLGGWGDGAFF
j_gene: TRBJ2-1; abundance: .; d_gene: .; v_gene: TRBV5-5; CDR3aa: CASSSRGGSYNEQFF
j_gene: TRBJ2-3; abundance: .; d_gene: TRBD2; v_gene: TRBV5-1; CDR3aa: CASSHGVAGGRGTDTQYF
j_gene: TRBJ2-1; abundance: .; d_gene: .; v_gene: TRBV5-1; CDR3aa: CASTTMGGTPNEQFF
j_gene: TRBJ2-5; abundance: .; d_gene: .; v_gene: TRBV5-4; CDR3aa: CASRLGQNQETQYF
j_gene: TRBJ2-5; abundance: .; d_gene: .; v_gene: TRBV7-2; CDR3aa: CASSPHDFGLRGTQYF
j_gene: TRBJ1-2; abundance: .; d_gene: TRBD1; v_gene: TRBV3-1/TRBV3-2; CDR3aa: CASSPRTGPVGSYGYTF
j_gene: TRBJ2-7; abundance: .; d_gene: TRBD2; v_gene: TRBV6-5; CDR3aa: CASAPVGGALYEQYF
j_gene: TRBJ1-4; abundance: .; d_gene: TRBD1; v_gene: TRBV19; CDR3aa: CASRGRGDEKLFF
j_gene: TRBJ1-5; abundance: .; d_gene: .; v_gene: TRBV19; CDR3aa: CASSNDRSNQPQHF
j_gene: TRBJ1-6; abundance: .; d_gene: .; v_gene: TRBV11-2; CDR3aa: CASSLDRLSALHF
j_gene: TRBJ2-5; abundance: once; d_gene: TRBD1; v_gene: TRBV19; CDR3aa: CASSMSVGGWRETQYF
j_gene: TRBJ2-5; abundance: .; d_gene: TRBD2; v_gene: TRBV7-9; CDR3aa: CASSLGRLAGGWAQETQYF
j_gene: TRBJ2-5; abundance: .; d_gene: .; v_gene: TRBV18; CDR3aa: CASSPHSQETQYF
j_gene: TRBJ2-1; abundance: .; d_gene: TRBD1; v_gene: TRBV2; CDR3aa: CASSPRTGATRYNEQFF
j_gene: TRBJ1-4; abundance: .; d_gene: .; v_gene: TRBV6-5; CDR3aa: CASSSPGHANEKLFF